What follows is one T cell receptor (beta chain) and its context. Its antigen is currently unknown. V lost 4 bases, J lost 4 bases, and 15 bases stayed unmatched. The germline V gene encodes CDR1 LNHDA and CDR2 SQIVND (reference sequence). The CDR3 loop spans 18 amino acids. This sample was included in a study of OX40 agonist ivuxolimab in advanced cancers. Turning to the study itself: Those enrolled were 82.7% male, with a mean age of 60 years and ages from roughly 20 to 85. Study-wide results and limits: Averaged across samples, CD8+ T cells carried more expanded clones than CD4+ did.

The table came from immunoSEQ multiplex PCR; TCRdb's copy has only in-frame clones and leaves some out. This sample has around 81,000 clones, with around nine tenths found just once. The TCR comes from an adult with an advanced solid tumor such as melanoma, head and neck, liver or kidney cancer. The rearrangement links TRBV19 to TRBJ2-3; TRBD1 matches 9 bases. This specimen was CD4+ or CD8+ T cells sorted from blood, taken in a trial of the OX40 agonist ivuxolimab. As DNA, the CDR3 is TGTGCCAGTAGTACCCCTCTTGGACAGGGGAGTATCGCAGATACGCAGTATTTT. This encodes CASSTPLGQGSIADTQYF. The full variable domain, rest sourced from reference TRBV19 and TRBJ2-3, is DGGITQSPKYLFRKEGQNVTLSCEQNLNHDAMYWYRQDPGQGLRLIYYSQIVNDFQKGDIAEGYSVSREKKESFPLTVTSAQKNPTAFYLCASSTPLGQGSIADTQYFGPGTRLTVL.